What follows are 7 T cell receptor beta chains derived from one specimen sequenced in a study of blood T cell repertoires in COVID-19. Assay: immunoSEQ multiplex PCR; the TCRdb copy retains only in-frame clones and omits some. In the table there are under 100,000 clones, roughly 90% of which are singletons. The sequencing sample was made of peripheral blood. The receptors shown here come from a woman in her seventies with acute or convalescent COVID-19.

The CDR3, as DNA: TGTGCCAGCAGCGAACAAAAAGGGACTCAGAACACTGAAGCTTTCTTT. Its translation: CASSEQKGTQNTEAFF. This chain connects TRBV5-4 to TRBJ1-1; possibly TRBD1 for D (5 bases). With 4 bases removed from V and 1 base from J, the gap between germline ends came to 17 bases. The CDR3 has 16 residues. CDR1 and CDR2 (germline): SGHNT, YYREEE (reference sequence).

The chain has TRBV4-2 and TRBJ1-3, with TRBD1 matching over 9 bases. The V gene end was trimmed by 0 bases and the J gene end by 0 bases; junction bases not matched to a gene: 6. This CDR3 spans 18 amino acids. Looked up from germline, CDR1 is LGHNA and CDR2 is YNFKEQ. The CDR3 spells CASSQEISGQGSGNTIYF. As DNA, the CDR3 is TGTGCCAGCAGCCAAGAAATATCGGGACAGGGCTCTGGAAACACCATATATTTT.

The chain employs TRBV18 and TRBJ2-5; 9 bases agree with TRBD2. The junction had 0 bases not matched to a gene; V was cut back by 3 bases and J by 1 base. The CDR3 is made up of 14 amino acids. Looked up from germline, CDR1 is KGHSH and CDR2 is LQKENI. For the CDR3, the DNA is TGTGCCAGCTCACCGCGGGAGGGCCAAGAGACCCAGTACTTC. This encodes CASSPREGQETQYF. The whole variable domain, filled in from reference TRBV18 and TRBJ2-5, reads NAGVMQNPRHLVRRRGQEARLRCSPMKGHSHVYWYRQLPEEGLKFMVYLQKENIIDESGMPKERFSAEFPKEGPSILRIQQVVRGDSAAYFCASSPREGQETQYFGPGTRLLVL.

The chain couples TRBV28 to TRBJ1-2; 9 bases align to TRBD1. V lost 5 bases, J lost 4 bases, and 8 bases stayed unmatched. Germline-derived CDR1 and CDR2 are MDHEN and SYDVKM. The CDR3 covers 15 residues. CDR3 DNA sequence: TGTGCCAGCAGTGATGCGGGACAGGGTGGCTATGGCTACACCTTC. This gives the protein CASSDAGQGGYGYTF.

This CDR3 reads CASSFGISVWANTDTQYF. The CDR3 coding sequence is TGTGCCAGCAGTTTTGGAATTTCAGTTTGGGCCAACACAGATACGCAGTATTTT. The genes are TRBV28 and TRBJ2-3; no definite D call. With 3 bases removed from V and 2 bases from J, the gap between germline ends came to 21 bases. Germline CDR1 is MDHEN and CDR2 is SYDVKM. The CDR3 totals 18 residues.

The rearrangement joins TRBV6-6 to TRBJ1-5; D unresolved. V shed 5 bases and J shed 0 bases, with 11 bases lying between them. The CDR3 has 15 amino acids. Per the germline V gene, CDR1 is MNHNY and CDR2 is SVGAGI (reference sequence). The CDR3 nucleotides are TGTGCCAGCAGTAAAAACAGCAATAGCAATCAGCCCCAGCATTTT. The encoded protein is CASSKNSNSNQPQHF.

This clone was recorded a few times. As DNA, the CDR3 is TGTGCCAGCAGGCCTAGCGGGAACAATGAGCAGTTCTTC. This sequence encodes CASRPSGNNEQFF. This chain uses TRBV28 with TRBJ2-1; 9 bases line up with TRBD2. J was trimmed by 5 bases and V by 6 bases; bases with no gene match: 2. Germline V gives CDR1 MDHEN, CDR2 SYDVKM. The CDR3 is 13 amino acids.